A single sample is the source of the 10 T cell receptor beta chains below, sequenced in a study of T cell responses to AZD1222 COVID-19 vaccine. Profiled with immunoSEQ multiplex PCR; TCRdb holds only in-frame clones, not every one. The profile shows roughly 150,000 clones, roughly 91% of them singletons. The sample here was peripheral blood, taken on day 0 of AZD1222 vaccination. The receptors were gathered from an adult in good health.

The V and J genes are TRBV4-3 and TRBJ2-7, with 7 bases matching TRBD1. The CDR3 extends over 15 amino acids. Germline lookup yields CDR1 LGHNA and CDR2 YSLEER. V trimming: 2 bases; J trimming: 1 base; junction bases outside the gene matches: 5. The CDR3 is CASSQLTGRSYEQYF. CDR3 nucleotide sequence: TGCGCCAGCAGCCAACTGACAGGGCGGTCCTACGAGCAGTACTTC.

V is TRBV3-1 (or the pseudogene TRBV3-2) and J is TRBJ1-3; D unresolved. This CDR3 has 12 residues. Germline CDR1 reads LGHDT; CDR2 reads YNNKEL (reference sequence). Trimming left V 0 bases short and J 8 bases short, with 5 bases between. CDR3 sequence (DNA): TGTGCCAGCAGCCAAGAGTGCTACACCATATATTTT. Translation: CASSQECYTIYF.

CDR3: CASSPRQGAFDEQYF. CDR3 coding DNA: TGTGCCAGCAGCCCTCGACAGGGGGCCTTCGACGAGCAGTACTTC. V and J are TRBV11-3 and TRBJ2-7; 10 bases are shared with TRBD1. V lost 5 bases to trimming and J lost 5 bases; unmatched junction nucleotides: 9. The CDR3 extends over 15 amino acids. The germline gives CDR1 SGHNT, CDR2 YENEEA.

This clone showed up just a few times. This sequence joins TRBV5-4 and TRBJ2-3, with no clear D. This CDR3 is built from 15 residues. V lost 0 bases and J lost 1, with 9 bases in between. The germline V gene has CDR1 SGHNT and CDR2 YYREEE (reference sequence). CDR3 sequence reads: CASSLVSRGTDTQYF. The CDR3 nucleotides read TGTGCCAGCAGCTTGGTTTCACGAGGCACAGATACGCAGTATTTT.

The chain joins TRBV24-1 to TRBJ1-1, with D tentatively TRBD1 (6 bases). The V end lost 0 bases, the J end lost 4 bases, and 14 bases lay between the germline ends. The CDR3 spans 16 residues. Germline CDR1 reads KGHDR; CDR2 reads SFDVKD. The CDR3 nucleotides are TGTGCCACCAGTGATTTGTCGCGGGGGCCTGGCACTGAAGCTTTCTTT. Residues: CATSDLSRGPGTEAFF.

The chain's CDR3 is CASSFSNTGELFF. CDR3 nucleotides: TGTGCCAGCAGTTTTTCGAACACCGGGGAGCTGTTTTTT. This chain uses TRBV27 with TRBJ2-2; D unclear. CDR1 MNHEY and CDR2 SMNVEV come from the germline V gene (reference sequence). The CDR3 runs to 13 residues. Trimming removed 3 bases from V and 0 bases from J, with 2 bases in between.

This chain uses TRBV11-2 with TRBJ2-6; D is perhaps TRBD1 (5 bases). This CDR3 is built from 13 residues. The V and J ends lost 3 bases and 13 bases respectively, with 13 bases between them. Germline V gene data show CDR1 as SGHAT and CDR2 as FQNNGV. The CDR3 coding sequence is TGTGCCAGCAGCTTGGGTGGACAAGAAGTCCTGACTTTC. Encoded protein: CASSLGGQEVLTF.

This rearrangement joins TRBV19 to TRBJ1-2; D is possibly TRBD1 (6 bases). From germline, CDR1 is LNHDA and CDR2 SQIVND (reference sequence). The CDR3 totals 15 residues. V was shortened by 4 bases and J by 1 base, with 13 bases between the two germline ends. CDR3 residues: CASSTNVQGNYGYTF. The CDR3 DNA reads TGTGCCAGTAGTACCAATGTACAGGGTAACTATGGCTACACCTTC.

This rearrangement joins TRBV3-1 (or the pseudogene TRBV3-2) to TRBJ1-2; no reliable D call. This CDR3 spans 14 amino acids. The germline V and J ends were trimmed by 5 bases and 7 bases, with 17 bases remaining between them. CDR1 is LGHDT, CDR2 YNNKEL, per germline (reference sequence). Written as DNA, the CDR3 is TGTGCCAGCAGCGCGTACAATAAGGTGGCTGGCTACACCTTC. Encoded protein: CASSAYNKVAGYTF.

The CDR3 region is CASSRSSIAGELFF. The CDR3, as DNA: TGTGCCAGCAGCAGATCGAGCATCGCCGGGGAGCTGTTTTTT. The chain combines TRBV7-8 with TRBJ2-2; no firm D call. Per the germline V gene, CDR1 is SGHVS and CDR2 is FQNEAQ. The CDR3 is made up of 14 amino acids. Deletions cut 5 bases from V and 6 bases from J, with 13 bases between.